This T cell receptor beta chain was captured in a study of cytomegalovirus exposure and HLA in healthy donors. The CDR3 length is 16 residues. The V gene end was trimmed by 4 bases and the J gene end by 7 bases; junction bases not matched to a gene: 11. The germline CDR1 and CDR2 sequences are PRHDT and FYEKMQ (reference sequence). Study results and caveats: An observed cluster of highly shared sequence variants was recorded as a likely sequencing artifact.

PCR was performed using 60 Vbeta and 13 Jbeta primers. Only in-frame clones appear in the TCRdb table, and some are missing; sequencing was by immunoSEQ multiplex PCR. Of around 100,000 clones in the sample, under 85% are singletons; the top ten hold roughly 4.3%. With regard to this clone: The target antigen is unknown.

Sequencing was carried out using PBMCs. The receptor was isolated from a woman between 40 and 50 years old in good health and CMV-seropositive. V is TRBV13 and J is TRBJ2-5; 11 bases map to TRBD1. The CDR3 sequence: CASSYLPGQGDGTQYF. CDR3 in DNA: TGTGCCAGCAGCTACCTTCCGGGACAGGGGGATGGGACCCAGTACTTC.